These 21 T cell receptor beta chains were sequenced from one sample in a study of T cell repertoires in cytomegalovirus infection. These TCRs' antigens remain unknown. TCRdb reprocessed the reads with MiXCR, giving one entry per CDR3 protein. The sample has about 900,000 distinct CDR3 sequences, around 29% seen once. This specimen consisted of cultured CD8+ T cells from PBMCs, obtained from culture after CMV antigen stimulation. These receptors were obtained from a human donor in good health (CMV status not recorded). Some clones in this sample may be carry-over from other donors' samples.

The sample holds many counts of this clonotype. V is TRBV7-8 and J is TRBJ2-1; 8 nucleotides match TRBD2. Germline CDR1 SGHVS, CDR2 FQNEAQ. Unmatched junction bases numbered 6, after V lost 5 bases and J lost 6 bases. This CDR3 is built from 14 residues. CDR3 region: CASSPWTSSNEQFF. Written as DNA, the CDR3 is TGTGCCAGCAGCCCCTGGACTAGCAGCAATGAGCAGTTCTTC.

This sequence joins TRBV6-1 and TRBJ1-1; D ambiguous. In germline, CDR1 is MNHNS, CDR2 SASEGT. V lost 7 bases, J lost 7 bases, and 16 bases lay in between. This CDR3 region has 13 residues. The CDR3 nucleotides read TGTGCCAGCATCGAATACGTGGGTGTTGAAGCTTTCTTT. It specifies CASIEYVGVEAFF.

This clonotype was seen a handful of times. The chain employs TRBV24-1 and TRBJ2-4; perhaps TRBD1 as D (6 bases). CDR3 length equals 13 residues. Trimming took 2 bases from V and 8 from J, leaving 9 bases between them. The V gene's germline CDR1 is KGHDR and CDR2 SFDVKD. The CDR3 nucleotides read TGTGCCACCAGTGATTACAGGGAAGACATTCAGTACTTC. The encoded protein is CATSDYREDIQYF.

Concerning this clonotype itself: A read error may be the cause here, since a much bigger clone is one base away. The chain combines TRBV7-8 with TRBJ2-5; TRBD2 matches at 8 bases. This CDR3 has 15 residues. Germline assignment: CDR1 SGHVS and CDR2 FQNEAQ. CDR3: CTSSFQRGWQETQYF. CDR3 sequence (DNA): TGTACCAGCAGCTTCCAGCGGGGGTGGCAAGAGACCCAGTACTTC. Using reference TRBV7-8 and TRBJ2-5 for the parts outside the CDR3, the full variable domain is GAGVSQSPRYKVAKRGQDVALRCDPISGHVSLFWYQQALGQGPEFLTYFQNEAQLDKSGLPSDRFFAERPEGSVSTLKIQRTQQEDSAVYLCTSSFQRGWQETQYFGPGTRLLVL.

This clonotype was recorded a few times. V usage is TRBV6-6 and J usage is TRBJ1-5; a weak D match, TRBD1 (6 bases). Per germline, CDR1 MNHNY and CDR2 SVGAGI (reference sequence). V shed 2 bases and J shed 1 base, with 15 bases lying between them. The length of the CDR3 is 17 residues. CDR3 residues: CASSYRGGRESNQPQHF. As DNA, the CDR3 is TGTGCCAGCAGTTACCGTGGGGGCAGGGAAAGCAATCAGCCCCAGCATTTT.

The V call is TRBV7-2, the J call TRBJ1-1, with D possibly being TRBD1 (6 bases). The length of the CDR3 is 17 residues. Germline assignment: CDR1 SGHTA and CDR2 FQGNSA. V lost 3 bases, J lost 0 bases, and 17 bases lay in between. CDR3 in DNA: TGTGCCAGCAGCTTGGTAACAGGGAAATATATGAACACTGAAGCTTTCTTT. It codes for CASSLVTGKYMNTEAFF.

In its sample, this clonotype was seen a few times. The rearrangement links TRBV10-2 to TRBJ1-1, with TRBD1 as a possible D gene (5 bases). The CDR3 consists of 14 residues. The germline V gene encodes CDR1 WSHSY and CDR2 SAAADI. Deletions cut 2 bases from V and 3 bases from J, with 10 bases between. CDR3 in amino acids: CASSEEGRDTEAFF. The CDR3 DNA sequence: TGCGCCAGCAGTGAGGAGGGGCGGGACACTGAAGCTTTCTTT.

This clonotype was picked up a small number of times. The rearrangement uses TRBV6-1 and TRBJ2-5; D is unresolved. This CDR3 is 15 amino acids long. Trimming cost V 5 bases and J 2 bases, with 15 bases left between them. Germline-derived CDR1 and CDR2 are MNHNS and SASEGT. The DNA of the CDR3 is TGTGCCAGCAGTCCGAGTAATGCGATACAAGAGACCCAGTACTTC. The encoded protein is CASSPSNAIQETQYF.

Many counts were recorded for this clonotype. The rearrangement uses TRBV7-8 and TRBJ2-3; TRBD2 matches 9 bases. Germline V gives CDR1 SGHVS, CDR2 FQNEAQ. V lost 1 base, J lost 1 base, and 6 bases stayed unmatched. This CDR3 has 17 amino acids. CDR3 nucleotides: TGTGCCAGCAGCTTAGAACCAGCGGGGGGTCGCACAGATACGCAGTATTTT. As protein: CASSLEPAGGRTDTQYF.

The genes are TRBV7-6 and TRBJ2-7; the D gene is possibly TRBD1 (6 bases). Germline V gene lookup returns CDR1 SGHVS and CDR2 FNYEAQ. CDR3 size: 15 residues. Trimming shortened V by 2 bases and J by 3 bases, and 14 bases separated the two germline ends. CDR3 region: CASSLRDGRGYEQYF. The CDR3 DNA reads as TGTGCCAGCAGCTTAAGGGATGGCAGGGGCTACGAGCAGTACTTC.

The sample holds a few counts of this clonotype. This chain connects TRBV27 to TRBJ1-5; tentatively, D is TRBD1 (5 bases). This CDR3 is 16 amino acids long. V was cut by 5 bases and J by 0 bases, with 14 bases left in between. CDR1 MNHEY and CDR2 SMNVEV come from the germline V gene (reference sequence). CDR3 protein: CASSTGTEHSNQPQHF. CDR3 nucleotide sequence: TGTGCCAGCAGTACCGGGACCGAGCATAGCAATCAGCCCCAGCATTTT.

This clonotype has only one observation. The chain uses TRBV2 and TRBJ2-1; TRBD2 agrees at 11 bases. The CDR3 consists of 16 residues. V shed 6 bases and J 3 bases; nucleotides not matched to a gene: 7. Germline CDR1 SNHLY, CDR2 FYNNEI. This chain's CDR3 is CASRDTSGGDYNEQFF. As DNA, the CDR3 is TGTGCCAGCAGGGATACTAGCGGGGGTGACTACAATGAGCAGTTCTTC.

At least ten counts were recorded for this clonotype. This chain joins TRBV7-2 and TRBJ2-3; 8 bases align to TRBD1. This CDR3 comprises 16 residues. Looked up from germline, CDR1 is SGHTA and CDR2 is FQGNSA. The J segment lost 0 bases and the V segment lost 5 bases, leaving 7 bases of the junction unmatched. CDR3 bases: TGTGCCAGCAGCCCCGGACAGGGTTCTAGCACAGATACGCAGTATTTT. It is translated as CASSPGQGSSTDTQYF.

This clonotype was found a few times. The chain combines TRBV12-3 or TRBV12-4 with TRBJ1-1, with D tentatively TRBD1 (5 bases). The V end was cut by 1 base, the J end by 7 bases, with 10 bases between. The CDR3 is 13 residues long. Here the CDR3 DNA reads TGTGCCAGCAGTTTAGTAGGGGTTGATGAAGCTTTCTTT. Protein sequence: CASSLVGVDEAFF.

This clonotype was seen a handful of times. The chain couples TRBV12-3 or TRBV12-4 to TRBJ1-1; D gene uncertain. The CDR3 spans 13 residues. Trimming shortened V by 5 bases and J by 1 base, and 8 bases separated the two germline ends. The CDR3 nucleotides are TGTGCCAGCAGTGACGAGGGGAACACTGAAGCTTTCTTT. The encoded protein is CASSDEGNTEAFF.

The CDR3 DNA sequence: TGTGCCAGCAGTTACAGGTCTTGGGGTGGCCGAAACACTGAAGCTTTCTTT. Translation: CASSYRSWGGRNTEAFF. This rearrangement joins TRBV6-2 or TRBV6-3 to TRBJ1-1; no clear D gene. Trimming removed 2 bases from V and 2 bases from J, with 18 bases in between. The CDR3 has 17 amino acids. The germline CDR1 and CDR2 sequences are MNHEY and SVGEGT.

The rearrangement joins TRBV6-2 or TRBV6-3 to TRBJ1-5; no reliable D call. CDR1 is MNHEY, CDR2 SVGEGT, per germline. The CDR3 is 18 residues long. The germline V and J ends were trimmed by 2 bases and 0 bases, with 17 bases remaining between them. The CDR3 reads CASSYRVLGQHSNQPQHF. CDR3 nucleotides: TGTGCCAGCAGTTACCGAGTGCTCGGCCAGCATAGCAATCAGCCCCAGCATTTT.

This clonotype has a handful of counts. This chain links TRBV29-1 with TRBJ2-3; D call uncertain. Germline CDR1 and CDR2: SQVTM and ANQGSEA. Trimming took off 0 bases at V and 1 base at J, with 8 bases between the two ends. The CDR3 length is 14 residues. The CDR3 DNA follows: TGCAGCGTTGAAGATCGCCTGGGCACAGATACGCAGTATTTT. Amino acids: CSVEDRLGTDTQYF.

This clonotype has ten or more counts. The CDR3 loop reads CASTQYDDNEQFF. CDR3 in DNA: TGTGCCAGCACCCAGTACGATGACAATGAGCAGTTCTTC. The rearrangement joins TRBV7-8 to TRBJ2-1; D is ambiguous. This CDR3 has 13 amino acids. With 7 bases removed from V and 5 bases from J, the gap between germline ends came to 12 bases. Per germline, CDR1 SGHVS and CDR2 FQNEAQ.

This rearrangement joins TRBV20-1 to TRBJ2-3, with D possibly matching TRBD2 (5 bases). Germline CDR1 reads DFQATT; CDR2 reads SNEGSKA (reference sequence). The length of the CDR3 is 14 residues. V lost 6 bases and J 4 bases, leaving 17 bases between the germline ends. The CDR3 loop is CSADSQFGADTQYF. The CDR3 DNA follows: TGCAGTGCCGACTCCCAGTTCGGGGCAGATACGCAGTATTTT.

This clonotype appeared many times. As DNA, the CDR3 is TGTGCCAGCAGCTTGTGGCCCGCGGGGGCTAAAACAAATGAGCAGTTCTTC. Its translation is CASSLWPAGAKTNEQFF. The gene calls are TRBV7-9 and TRBJ2-1; D possibly corresponds to TRBD2 (7 bases). CDR3 length: 17 amino acids. Germline CDR1 reads SEHNR; CDR2 reads FQNEAQ (reference sequence). V lost 3 bases, J lost 7 bases, and 22 bases lay in between.